This T cell receptor beta chain is drawn from a study of cytomegalovirus exposure and HLA in healthy donors. Findings of the study overall: Available immune exposure information covered CMV serostatus only. What a later analysis showed was that several of the most significant clusters appeared linked to common viral pathogens. In a later analysis, V- and J-gene trimming of beta chains associated with a DCLRE1C missense variant, replicated independently.

The trim removed 2 bases at V and 5 bases at J, leaving 8 bases unmatched. The CDR3 covers 15 residues. Per germline, CDR1 SGHDT and CDR2 YYEEEE. Though nominally healthy at sampling, donors likely had unrecorded immune exposures. With regard to this clone: The target antigen is unknown.

A multiplex PCR was run with 60 Vbeta primers and 13 Jbeta primers. Sequencing was performed with immunoSEQ multiplex PCR; in TCRdb, only in-frame clones are kept and a portion is missing. The table records under 90,000 clones, about 90% of them present only once. The clonotype was recovered from a young man in good health and CMV-seronegative. This chain connects TRBV5-6 to TRBJ2-7, with 9 bases that match TRBD1. Input material: PBMCs. CDR3 sequence reads: CASSFWTGAGHEQYF. DNA for the CDR3: TGTGCCAGCAGCTTCTGGACAGGGGCGGGACACGAGCAGTACTTC.